Listed here is a single T cell receptor (beta chain). Measured with immunoSEQ multiplex PCR; TCRdb has only the in-frame clones, and not every one. Among more than 200,000 clones listed, around 90% were seen once. The CDR3 has 14 amino acids. Germline V gene lookup returns CDR1 KGHSH and CDR2 LQKENI. With V trimmed by 6 bases and J by 5 bases, 8 bases remained unmatched. These data originate in a study of blood T cell repertoires in COVID-19. Across the study: COVID-19 samples from acute and convalescent phases originated in the United States, Italy and Spain.

V is TRBV18 and J is TRBJ2-5; TRBD2 agrees at 8 bases. The receptor's source is a woman in her twenties or thirties with acute COVID-19. What was sequenced was PBMCs or T cells enriched from blood (not recorded which). DNA for the CDR3: TGTGCCAGCTCGCTCACGGGACTAGAGGAGACCCAGTACTTC. Translation: CASSLTGLEETQYF.